This TCR beta chain was documented in a study of shared clonotypes between healthy human individuals. Study-level results: Several donors had 4% to 6.5% of their naive CD4 clonotypes in common.

There are 16 residues in the CDR3. CDR1 and CDR2 from the germline V gene are SGHAT and FQNNGV. V shed 7 bases and J 1 base; nucleotides not matched to a gene: 10. Regarding this clone: Its antigen is unknown.

The table came from immunoSEQ multiplex PCR; TCRdb's copy has only in-frame clones and leaves some out. The sample holds around 1.1 million clones, approximately 75% seen once. Specimen: memory CD4+ T cells from PBMCs. Subset in this sample: CD45RA-negative fraction. This clonotype was obtained from a young man in good health. Some clones in this sample may be carry-over from other donors' samples. This chain joins TRBV11-2 and TRBJ2-1, with 7 bases matching TRBD2. The CDR3 protein is CASKILAGASYNEQFF. CDR3 nucleotide sequence: TGTGCCAGCAAAATCCTGGCGGGAGCATCCTACAATGAGCAGTTCTTC.